Given below is one TCR beta chain in context. This clonotype came up once. What antigen it recognizes has not been identified. No much larger clone exists at a distance of one base, and base qualities are not known. One read yields weak evidence. The 40 or so donors, aged about 6 to 100 years, were systemically healthy Caucasian individuals from Russia. Each donor gave ten milliliters of peripheral blood, drawn into EDTA-treated Vacutainer tubes. Ficoll-Paque density-gradient centrifugation was used to isolate PBMCs, with at least 6.5 million per sample. Trizol reagent was used to extract total RNA from PBMCs, with at least 5.5 micrograms per sample. For every donor, flow cytometry on a PBMC aliquot measured the percentage of naive CD45RAhigh/CD27high T cells. The entry originates in a study of blood T cells in healthy people across ages (dated by TCRdb to between 2015 and 2016). The study in broad terms: Template switching captured roughly one uniquely barcoded TCR beta cDNA molecule per two T cells in model experiments. Age-related changes in TCR beta repertoire diversity were measured in the study by deep sequencing normalized with unique cDNA molecular identifiers. Donors were grouped into four age groups: young (average approximately 16 years), middle-aged (39), aged (around 60) and long-lived (about 89). To avoid experimental bias, donors of different ages were distributed randomly across sequencing lanes. For two donors (one aged 18 to 30 and one aged 80 or older), the study analyzed two additional independent replicas of 1 million unique cDNA reads from the same blood draw. What the work shows at the level of the full study, not this receptor alone: Total diversity estimates from one million sequenced T cells were considered lower bounds and underestimates. Observed TCR beta diversity per million T cells fell roughly linearly with age, and a significant reduction was already apparent by age roughly 40. Conclusive comparison of naive and antigen-experienced compartments was prevented by the profiling of bulk unsorted PBMCs. There was a strong correlation between observed TCR beta diversity and the percentage of naive T cells measured by flow cytometry. Compared with the aged group, the long-lived group had more naive CD4+ T cells, fewer expanded clones and increased TCR diversity, suggesting age selection. Because the CMV infection status of the donors was unknown, age-related changes in expanded clonotypes may potentially have been confounded.

Inclusive of the bounding cysteine and phenylalanine, the CDR3 is 12 residues long. Of the read, only the CDR3 DNA is kept; its 36 bases are in frame from base 1. At the junction V is shortened by 5 bases and J by 3 bases, with 8 bases in between. The germline V gene encodes CDR1 MNHEY and CDR2 SVGAGI. Libraries were built with 5' RACE. Sequencer: Illumina HiSeq 2500. A second PCR of about 6 to 12 cycles was run with a J-beta primer mix and a sample-barcoded 5' primer. A unique molecular identifier was introduced onto each TCR beta cDNA molecule by a template-switch 5' adaptor carrying 12 random nucleotides. At least 3 million CDR3-containing paired-end reads were obtained from each sample. First-strand cDNA was synthesized from all RNA with the Mint cDNA synthesis kit, primed by a TRBC-specific oligonucleotide. All cDNA was treated with uracil-DNA glycosylase and then went through a first 18-cycle PCR with the universal primers M1SS and BC2_uni_R. The original pipeline was this. Each sample was normalized by randomly selecting 1 million high-quality reads, each carrying a distinct molecular identifier. Reads with shared molecular identifiers were discarded instead of being binned into consensus sequences. MiTCR, set to a Q25 quality threshold and the strictest error-elimination algorithm, was used for CDR3 identification, clonotype clustering and error correction. A nonparametric unseen species model with Euler transformation was used to estimate a lower bound on total TCR beta diversity. TCRdb reprocessing: public reads trimmed at Q25 with fastp, clones called with MiXCR, in-frame beta chains kept. Every distinct CDR3 protein forms one entry, paired with its most common genes and DNA. The V and J calls were determined by TCRdb, not by the authors. The sample table lists 600,000 to 800,000 distinct CDR3 sequences, over 40% of them with a count of one. The top ten clones comprise 13% of the sample.

The sequenced sample was blood. Recombination linked TRBV6-5 to TRBJ2-7; possibly the D gene is TRBD2, per 6 matching bases. The receptor was derived from a woman older than 75 in good health. The DNA sequence reads TGTGCCAGCAGTATTAGCGGCTACGAGCAGTACTTC. Translation gives CASSISGYEQYF.